The source of this TCR beta chain is a study of sequential checkpoint blockade in melanoma (dated by TCRdb to 2018 to 2020). Describing the broader study: Patients were assigned by 1:1 randomization to either first-line nivolumab followed by ipilimumab (arm A) or ipilimumab followed by nivolumab (arm B). Maintenance nivolumab came after both trial sequences.

The CDR3 numbers 14 residues from cysteine through phenylalanine. Kept here is only the CDR3 DNA, which spans 42 bases and is read in frame from base 1. The germline V gene sets CDR1 to MNHEY and CDR2 to SVGAGI. V ends up 4 bases short and J 6 bases short, with an unmatched junction base count of 3. The immunoSEQ Assay was used to immunosequence TCRbeta CDR3 regions from genomic DNA. Before high-throughput sequencing, genomic DNA was amplified using bias-controlled multiplex PCR. As for how the authors treated the data: To quantify the absolute abundance of each unique TCRbeta CDR3 region, the sequences were collapsed and filtered. Clonality was defined as 1 minus Pielou's evenness and was calculated using productive rearrangements only. A previously published method was used to identify clones with significantly greater frequencies in on-treatment samples than in baseline samples. TCRdb mirrors the immuneACCESS table, restricted to in-frame sequences. Some clones are absent from its copies; in checked studies, under half trace to an unresolved V gene, and the reason for the others is unknown. V, J and clone size derive from that table, while D and trimming were established from the DNA sequence. Within this sample are about 8,200 clones, with approximately 54% of them counted one time only. Approximately 15% of the sample is in the top ten clones.

What the research found in general, with its limitations: Validation of the response-prediction model combining TCR metrics and mutation burden is needed in larger, independent patient cohorts.

This clone was picked up one time. The antigen this receptor binds is unknown. Base qualities are not provided; no much larger clone lies one nucleotide away. In light of the paper, this sample's treatment or condition label describes: randomized to nivolumab then ipilimumab (arm A) or the reverse (arm B). None of the trial patients had been given prior DNA-damaging chemotherapy. A FACS Aria II flow cytometer was used to sort live CD3+CD8+ cells that were negative for CD19 and CD56 from thawed PBMCs. CheckMate 064, a randomized, open-label phase II trial of sequential checkpoint blockade, was the source of the samples, all of which came from patients with melanoma. Peripheral blood mononuclear cells were obtained through leukapheresis, purified using Ficoll-Paque, and frozen in human serum containing about 9.3% DMSO. Immediately after sorting, the purity of the sorted blood CD3+CD8+ cells was confirmed to be >95%, and DNA was then extracted.

The chain is made from TRBV6-5 and TRBJ2-7; 13 bases in between match TRBD2. Here the sequenced sample was CD8+ T cells sorted from blood (inferred from file names), taken from a patient given nivolumab and ipilimumab in sequence. This receptor was identified in a human donor with melanoma. The CDR3 protein sequence reads: CASSSGTSGAEQYF. The sequenced DNA: TGTGCCAGCAGTTCCGGGACTAGCGGGGCCGAGCAGTACTTC.